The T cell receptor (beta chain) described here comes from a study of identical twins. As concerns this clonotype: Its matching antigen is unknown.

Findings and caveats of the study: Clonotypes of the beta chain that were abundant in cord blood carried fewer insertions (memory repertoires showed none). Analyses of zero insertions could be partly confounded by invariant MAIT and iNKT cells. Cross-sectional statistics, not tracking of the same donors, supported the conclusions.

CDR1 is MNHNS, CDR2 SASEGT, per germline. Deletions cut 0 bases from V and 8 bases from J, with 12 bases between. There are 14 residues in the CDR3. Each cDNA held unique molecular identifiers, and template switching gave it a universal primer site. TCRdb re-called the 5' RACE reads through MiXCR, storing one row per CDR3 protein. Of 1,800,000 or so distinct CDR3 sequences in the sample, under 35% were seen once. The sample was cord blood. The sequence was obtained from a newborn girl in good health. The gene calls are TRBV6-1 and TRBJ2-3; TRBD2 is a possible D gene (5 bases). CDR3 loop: CASSEARVGGTQYF. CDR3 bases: TGTGCCAGCAGTGAAGCGAGGGTCGGAGGTACGCAGTATTTT.